This TCR beta chain was found in a study of early T cells in non-severe SARS-CoV-2 infection. As for the study in general: Chains were not paired, and sequencing was done on bulk RNA from unsorted whole blood.

This clonotype was seen many times. Its antigen is not known. The V gene end was trimmed by 1 base and the J gene end by 6 bases; junction bases not matched to a gene: 8. Per the germline V gene, CDR1 is MDHEN and CDR2 is SYDVKM. CDR3 length equals 16 residues. The protocol attached unique molecular identifiers to individual cDNA molecules. TCRdb used MiXCR to reprocess the 5' RACE reads, holding one entry per CDR3 protein. Of about 66,000 distinct CDR3 sequences listed, roughly 13% are singletons. The study, taken as a whole, reports: In VDJdb matching, anti-spike CD8 responses were favored while private and CD4 specificities went missing.

The chain joins TRBV28 to TRBJ2-4; 8 bases are shared with TRBD1. Sequenced: whole blood. The TCR comes from an adult who was a healthcare worker with PCR-confirmed SARS-CoV-2 infection or an uninfected control (not recorded which). For the CDR3, the DNA is TGTGCCAGCAGTTTATTCGGGACAGGTGATCGAAACATTCAGTACTTC. Encoded protein: CASSLFGTGDRNIQYF. Combining the CDR3 with reference TRBV28 and TRBJ2-4 gives the whole variable domain DVKVTQSSRYLVKRTGEKVFLECVQDMDHENMFWYRQDPGLGLRLIYFSYDVKMKEKGDIPEGYSVSREKKERFSLILESASTNQTSMYLCASSLFGTGDRNIQYFGAGTRLSVL.